The table lists the clone carrying this T cell receptor (beta chain) with a few counts. Time point described: patch test 1, 2 weeks after DPC sensitization. Treatment described: therapeutic diphenylcyclopropenone sensitization with weekly scalp DPC. These data are taken from a study of human T cells and chemical hapten exposure. At the level of the study: Skin of the upper inner arm, about 2 cm by about 2 cm, received 2% DPC for sensitization.

The CDR3 is made up of 14 amino acids. V gave up 3 bases and J gave up 7 bases, with 13 bases separating them. Germline V gene sequence: CDR1 MNHEY, CDR2 SMNVEV (reference sequence). TCRdb used MiXCR to reprocess the RACE reads, holding one entry per CDR3 protein. This table holds about 70,000 distinct CDR3 sequences, over 7.5% found once. The chain links TRBV27 to TRBJ2-4; possibly TRBD1 for D (6 bases). Sequenced material: whole blood, taken in connection with sensitization to the hapten diphenylcyclopropenone (DPC). This clonotype was sampled from a woman between 35 and 50 years old with alopecia areata. Some clones in this sample may be carry-over from other donors' samples. CDR3 protein: CASSFGDNRNIQYF. The CDR3 DNA is TGTGCCAGCAGTTTCGGGGACAACCGGAACATTCAGTACTTC.